Below, 32 T cell receptor beta chains from the same sample are listed, as sequenced in a study of T cell repertoires in cytomegalovirus infection. These receptors lack a known antigen. TCRdb re-analysed the reads in MiXCR, keeping a single row per CDR3 protein. The table lists hundreds of thousands of distinct CDR3 sequences, around a third of them singletons, with roughly 16% in the top ten. The source was cultured PBMCs, collected from culture after CMV antigen stimulation. The receptors were gathered from a human donor in good health (CMV status not recorded). Some clones in this sample may be carry-over from other donors' samples.

This chain uses TRBV7-2 with TRBJ2-1; 7 bases align to TRBD2. The CDR3 contains 18 residues. The germline V gene encodes CDR1 SGHTA and CDR2 FQGNSA. The J segment lost 6 bases and the V segment lost 5 bases, leaving 19 bases of the junction unmatched. CDR3 coding DNA: TGTGCCAGCAGCCCCTACCCCTATAGCGGGCCGACGCGCAATGAGCAGTTCTTC. It codes for CASSPYPYSGPTRNEQFF.

The chain combines TRBV28 with TRBJ2-3; 9 bases fit TRBD2. J was trimmed by 6 bases and V by 5 bases; bases with no gene match: 6. This CDR3 region has 14 residues. CDR1 and CDR2 (germline): MDHEN, SYDVKM. The CDR3 nucleotides are TGTGCCAGCAGTCCTAGCGGGACCCGGGATACGCAGTATTTT. It specifies CASSPSGTRDTQYF.

The chain combines TRBV12-3 or TRBV12-4 with TRBJ2-3; 7 positions agree with TRBD2. This CDR3 is built from 15 residues. V dropped 2 bases and J dropped 4; count of bases not matched to a gene: 6. CDR3 in amino acids: CASSLRAGEADTQYF. CDR3 sequence (DNA): TGTGCCAGCAGTTTAAGGGCGGGAGAGGCAGATACGCAGTATTTT.

The sample holds a few counts of this clonotype. The genes are TRBV27 and TRBJ2-4; 8 bases agree with TRBD1. Trimming removed 6 bases from V and 0 bases from J; junction bases left unmatched: 7. This CDR3 is built from 16 residues. From germline, CDR1 is MNHEY and CDR2 SMNVEV (reference sequence). The CDR3 reads CASRPDRGVAKNIQYF. The CDR3 nucleotides read TGTGCCAGCAGGCCAGACAGGGGTGTAGCCAAAAACATTCAGTACTTC.

The rearrangement joins TRBV6-6 to TRBJ2-5; D may be TRBD1 (6 bases). Germline V gene lookup returns CDR1 MNHNY and CDR2 SVGAGI (reference sequence). This CDR3 region has 15 residues. The V gene lost 2 bases and the J gene lost 6 bases, with 16 bases spanning the gap. CDR3 amino acids: CASSYGPGDQKTQYF. The CDR3 region has the DNA TGTGCCAGCAGTTACGGGCCAGGGGATCAAAAGACCCAGTACTTC.

This clonotype occurred a few times. The V and J genes are TRBV19 and TRBJ1-1; D is possibly TRBD1 (6 bases). Germline V gene data show CDR1 as LNHDA and CDR2 as SQIVND (reference sequence). CDR3 size: 17 residues. V lost 0 bases to trimming and J lost 3 bases, with 17 bases between them. As DNA, the CDR3 is TGTGCCAGTAGTATAGATCTATTCGGGGGGGCGCACACTGAAGCTTTCTTT. The encoded protein is CASSIDLFGGAHTEAFF. The whole variable domain, remainder taken from reference TRBV19 and TRBJ1-1, is DGGITQSPKYLFRKEGQNVTLSCEQNLNHDAMYWYRQDPGQGLRLIYYSQIVNDFQKGDIAEGYSVSREKKESFPLTVTSAQKNPTAFYLCASSIDLFGGAHTEAFFGQGTRLTVV.

This clonotype was counted between two and nine times. The CDR3 here is CASSLSEFYKTSTDTQYF. CDR3 nucleotide sequence: TGTGCCAGCAGCTTATCGGAGTTTTATAAAACTAGCACAGATACGCAGTATTTT. The J gene is TRBJ2-3, the V gene TRBV7-2, with D unclear. V was shortened by 2 bases and J by 0 bases, with 18 bases between the two germline ends. This CDR3 is built from 18 residues. Germline CDR1 is SGHTA and CDR2 is FQGNSA.

The chain employs TRBV11-3 and TRBJ1-6; TRBD1 agrees at 8 bases. Trimming took 0 bases from V and 11 from J; bases not matched to a gene: 6. Germline V gives CDR1 SGHNT, CDR2 YENEEA. The CDR3 covers 15 residues. DNA for the CDR3: TGTGCCAGCAGCTTAGATCAGGGGGCGATGGCACCCCTCCACTTT. Translated, it gives CASSLDQGAMAPLHF.

The CDR3 spells CASREASGGQETQYF. In DNA form, the CDR3 reads TGTGCCAGTAGGGAAGCTAGCGGGGGCCAAGAGACCCAGTACTTC. The chain links TRBV19 to TRBJ2-5; 10 bases line up with TRBD2. Germline V lookup: CDR1 LNHDA, CDR2 SQIVND (reference sequence). This CDR3 has 15 residues. J lost 1 base, V lost 6 bases, and 5 bases had no gene match.

The chain joins TRBV5-1 to TRBJ2-5; D gene ambiguous. The CDR3 totals 17 residues. CDR1 SGHRS and CDR2 YFSETQ come from the germline V gene. V dropped 4 bases and J dropped 0 bases, with 19 bases sitting between them. The CDR3 region is CASSLTPSRIYQETQYF. CDR3 DNA sequence: TGCGCCAGCAGCCTTACTCCCAGCCGGATATACCAAGAGACCCAGTACTTC.

This clonotype was found a few times. This rearrangement joins TRBV7-2 to TRBJ2-5; the D is unclear. From germline, CDR1 is SGHTA and CDR2 FQGNSA. The V and J ends lost 5 bases and 5 bases respectively, with 15 bases between them. CDR3 length: 14 amino acids. CDR3 DNA: TGTGCCAGCAGCCGCCCCTACCGGTCGGAGACCCAGTACTTC. Its protein is CASSRPYRSETQYF.

For the CDR3, the DNA is TGTGCCAGCAGTTACTCTCAGGGGGAGGACAATCAGCCCCAGCATTTT. It encodes CASSYSQGEDNQPQHF. The chain carries TRBV6-6 and TRBJ1-5; 7 bases align to TRBD1. The V gene's germline CDR1 is MNHNY and CDR2 SVGAGI (reference sequence). The CDR3 covers 16 residues. J gave up 3 bases and V 0 bases, and 5 bases lay outside the gene matches.

The chain uses TRBV11-1 and TRBJ2-2; D is unresolved. The CDR3 has 16 amino acids. The germline V gene has CDR1 SGHAT and CDR2 FQDESV (reference sequence). Trimming took off 3 bases at V and 5 bases at J, with 16 bases between the two ends. CDR3 residues: CASSFSPALMTGELFF. The CDR3 DNA reads TGTGCCAGCAGCTTTTCACCCGCCCTGATGACCGGGGAGCTGTTTTTT.

The chain carries TRBV7-3 and TRBJ2-3; D perhaps matches TRBD2 (6 bases). CDR3 length: 12 residues. Trimming cost V 5 bases and J 8 bases, with 11 bases left between them. Germline V gene lookup returns CDR1 SGHTA and CDR2 FQGTGA. The CDR3 bases are TGTGCCAGCAGCCTCCAGGAGGGTACGCAGTATTTT. This translates into CASSLQEGTQYF.

This clonotype has a count of ten or more. V usage is TRBV28 and J usage is TRBJ2-3; perhaps TRBD1 as D (5 bases). Trimming took 5 bases from V and 6 from J, leaving 24 bases between them. Germline V gives CDR1 MDHEN, CDR2 SYDVKM. The CDR3 spans 17 residues. In nucleotides, the CDR3 is TGTGCCAGCAGTCTCCGGGCCTCTAGTGGGGCAGGGGATACGCAGTATTTT. Translation gives CASSLRASSGAGDTQYF. The full variable domain, its missing parts supplied by reference TRBV28 and TRBJ2-3, is DVKVTQSSRYLVKRTGEKVFLECVQDMDHENMFWYRQDPGLGLRLIYFSYDVKMKEKGDIPEGYSVSREKKERFSLILESASTNQTSMYLCASSLRASSGAGDTQYFGPGTRLTVL.

This clonotype was counted at least ten times. The rearrangement links TRBV7-6 to TRBJ2-3, with TRBD2 matching 14 bases. V gave up 1 base and J gave up 2 bases; unmatched junction bases: 11. The CDR3 runs to 20 residues. Per the germline V gene, CDR1 is SGHVS and CDR2 is FNYEAQ. The CDR3 DNA reads as TGTGCCAGCAGCTTAGGACTAGCGGGAGGGCCGAACCCCCCCACAGATACGCAGTATTTT. Protein: CASSLGLAGGPNPPTDTQYF.

The chain uses TRBV7-2 and TRBJ2-3, with 7 bases fitting TRBD2. V was pared by 6 bases and J by 7 bases, with 13 bases of the junction left unmatched. The germline V gene has CDR1 SGHTA and CDR2 FQGNSA. This CDR3 has 15 amino acids. DNA of the CDR3: TGTGCCAGCAGAGCGGGATCGTTGGGTGGAAATACGCAGTATTTT. Translated: CASRAGSLGGNTQYF.

This clonotype has a handful of counts. This CDR3 reads CASRPADYSNTDTQYF. In DNA form, the CDR3 reads TGTGCCAGCAGACCCGCGGACTACTCCAACACAGATACGCAGTATTTT. The rearrangement links TRBV6-6 to TRBJ2-3; tentatively, D is TRBD2 (6 bases). Per germline, CDR1 MNHNY and CDR2 SVGAGI (reference sequence). CDR3 size: 16 residues. The V end was cut by 6 bases, the J end by 2 bases, with 18 bases between.

In its sample, this clonotype was seen a few times. The chain combines TRBV11-2 with TRBJ2-3; possible D gene TRBD1, 6 bases. V was trimmed by 3 bases and J by 0 bases, leaving 19 bases between them. Germline loops: CDR1 SGHAT, CDR2 FQNNGV. The CDR3 has 18 residues. CDR3 sequence reads: CASSFSNTGTSSTDTQYF. The CDR3 DNA is TGTGCCAGCAGCTTTAGTAACACCGGGACATCTAGCACAGATACGCAGTATTTT.

This chain connects TRBV6-2 or TRBV6-3 to TRBJ2-5; D not certain. Germline assignment: CDR1 MNHEY and CDR2 SVGEGT. The CDR3 contains 13 residues. V lost 0 bases and J lost 9, with 11 bases in between. CDR3 amino acids: CASSYSPSSAQYF. The DNA for the CDR3 is TGTGCCAGCAGTTACTCTCCCAGTTCAGCCCAGTACTTC.

This sequence joins TRBV10-1 and TRBJ1-5, with D possibly being TRBD1 (5 bases). The V gene lost 1 base and the J gene lost 3 bases, with 19 bases spanning the gap. This CDR3 is 18 amino acids long. The germline V gene has CDR1 WNHNN and CDR2 SYGVQD (reference sequence). CDR3 loop: CASSEWGGGAVLNQPQHF. The CDR3 DNA is TGCGCCAGCAGTGAGTGGGGGGGTGGGGCAGTCCTCAATCAGCCCCAGCATTTT.

V is TRBV24-1 and J is TRBJ2-1, with 11 positions matching TRBD2. Looked up from germline, CDR1 is KGHDR and CDR2 is SFDVKD. The CDR3 has 16 residues. Unmatched junction bases numbered 4, after V lost 0 bases and J lost 7 bases. CDR3 sequence: CATSDLTSGRWNEQFF. CDR3 DNA sequence: TGTGCCACCAGTGATTTGACTAGCGGGAGATGGAATGAGCAGTTCTTC.

This clonotype was picked up a small number of times. The CDR3 loop reads CASSRASTGNTHYGYTF. As DNA, the CDR3 is TGTGCCAGCAGCCGTGCATCGACAGGGAACACTCACTATGGCTACACCTTC. The chain couples TRBV7-2 to TRBJ1-2; 7 nucleotides align to TRBD1. Germline CDR1 is SGHTA and CDR2 is FQGNSA. This CDR3 comprises 17 residues. V shed 5 bases and J 3 bases; nucleotides not matched to a gene: 15.

At least ten counts were recorded for this clonotype. The chain is built from TRBV7-2 and TRBJ2-3, with a weak D call TRBD1 (7 bases). The V end was cut by 2 bases, the J end by 0 bases, with 15 bases between. CDR1 is SGHTA, CDR2 FQGNSA, per germline. The CDR3 length is 17 residues. The CDR3 region is CASSLLVRGASTDTQYF. CDR3 DNA: TGTGCCAGCAGCTTATTGGTCAGGGGGGCCAGCACAGATACGCAGTATTTT.

This chain joins TRBV4-1 and TRBJ2-7; D is perhaps TRBD2 (6 bases). V lost 0 bases, J lost 2 bases, and 11 bases lay in between. The CDR3 is 15 amino acids. Germline V gene data show CDR1 as MGHRA and CDR2 as YSYEKL. The DNA of the CDR3 is TGCGCCAGCAGCCAAGAAGCTAGCGTGCCCTACGAGCAGTACGTC. Amino acids: CASSQEASVPYEQYV.

The gene calls are TRBV19 and TRBJ2-1; 7 bases map to TRBD1. Trimming cost V 4 bases and J 8 bases; bases outside gene matches: 11. This CDR3 has 15 amino acids. The V gene's germline CDR1 is LNHDA and CDR2 SQIVND (reference sequence). CDR3 amino acids: CASSTGRTGRDEQFF. The CDR3 bases are TGTGCCAGTAGTACCGGGCGGACAGGTCGGGATGAGCAGTTCTTC. Complete variable domain (other parts from reference TRBV19 and TRBJ2-1): DGGITQSPKYLFRKEGQNVTLSCEQNLNHDAMYWYRQDPGQGLRLIYYSQIVNDFQKGDIAEGYSVSREKKESFPLTVTSAQKNPTAFYLCASSTGRTGRDEQFFGPGTRLTVL.

V gene TRBV7-2 combines with J gene TRBJ2-7; TRBD2 aligns across 11 bases. The CDR3 is made up of 14 amino acids. Germline-derived CDR1 and CDR2 are SGHTA and FQGNSA. The ends lost 5 bases at V and 2 bases at J; junction bases unmatched: 2. The DNA for the CDR3 is TGTGCCAGCAGCCGGACTAGCGGGCCCTACGAGCAGTACGTC. Encoded protein: CASSRTSGPYEQYV.

This rearrangement joins TRBV6-1 to TRBJ2-7; TRBD1 aligns across 7 bases. The CDR3 contains 12 residues. The trim removed 3 bases at V and 6 bases at J, leaving 2 bases unmatched. Germline assignment: CDR1 MNHNS and CDR2 SASEGT. The DNA for the CDR3 is TGTGCCAGCAGTGAGACAGGGACCGAGCAGTACGTC. Its translation: CASSETGTEQYV.

The table lists this clonotype with a few counts. J is TRBJ1-2 and V is TRBV4-3, with TRBD1 matching over 7 bases. V shed 3 bases, J shed 4 bases, and the junction held 5 bases outside the gene matches. Germline lookup yields CDR1 LGHNA and CDR2 YSLEER. CDR3 length: 14 amino acids. CDR3 region: CASSHRDSTYGYTF. The CDR3, as DNA: TGCGCCAGCAGCCATCGGGACAGCACCTATGGCTACACCTTC.

This clonotype appeared many times. The J gene is TRBJ1-5, the V gene TRBV7-6, with D possibly TRBD1 on 5 matching bases. In germline, CDR1 is SGHVS, CDR2 FNYEAQ. CDR3 size: 15 residues. Trimming stripped 1 base from V and 3 bases from J, with 10 bases between. DNA of the CDR3: TGTGCCAGCAGCTTAGTGGTAGGGACCAATCAGCCCCAGCATTTT. Amino acid sequence: CASSLVVGTNQPQHF.

The chain recombines TRBV6-2 or TRBV6-3 with TRBJ2-1, with 13 positions matching TRBD2. The CDR3 is 16 residues long. The V and J ends lost 5 bases and 6 bases, in that order; junction bases with no gene match: 7. The germline V gene has CDR1 MNHEY and CDR2 SVGEGT. This CDR3 reads CASSSLTSGRVNEQFF. CDR3 DNA: TGTGCCAGCAGTAGTTTAACTAGCGGGAGGGTCAATGAGCAGTTCTTC.

The V gene is TRBV28, the J gene TRBJ2-7; 9 bases fit TRBD1. V gave up 11 bases and J gave up 3 bases; unmatched junction bases: 5. The CDR3 consists of 12 residues. Germline CDR1 MDHEN, CDR2 SYDVKM. The CDR3 DNA sequence: TGTGCCGGAGGGGACAGGGACTACGAGCAGTACTTC. Its protein is CAGGDRDYEQYF.